This is a list of T cell receptor beta chains from one sample in a study of T-cell memory formation after mild COVID-19. TCRdb reanalysed the 5' RACE reads using MiXCR and keeps one entry per CDR3 protein. The sample shows 500,000 to 650,000 distinct CDR3 sequences, roughly 20% of them seen only once. Sequences were obtained from PBMCs or a T cell subset sorted from them (not recorded which). These receptors originate from an adult woman who had mild COVID-19 (a few samples of this study predate the infection). Cell type and time point are not known. The CDR3 runs from the conserved cysteine through the conserved F or W. The D gene is left open where the match is weak. The size field is filled for only some rows; it gives once, few, many or a size class.

d_call: .; cdr3_length: 13; j_call: TRBJ2-1; v_call: TRBV5-1; clone_size: .; cdr3_nt: TGCGCCAGCAGCTCCGAGACCTACAATGAGCAGTTCTTC; cdr3_aa: CASSSETYNEQFF
d_call: TRBD1; cdr3_length: 14; j_call: TRBJ2-7; v_call: TRBV27; clone_size: few; cdr3_nt: TGTGCCAGCAGCTATACAGGGGCGAGTGGTGAGCAGTACTTC; cdr3_aa: CASSYTGASGEQYF
d_call: .; cdr3_length: 13; j_call: TRBJ2-4; v_call: TRBV29-1; clone_size: .; cdr3_nt: TGCAGCGGCGCTTGGGGTGGCAAAAACATTCAGTACTTC; cdr3_aa: CSGAWGGKNIQYF
d_call: .; cdr3_length: 13; j_call: TRBJ2-3; v_call: TRBV6-1; clone_size: few; cdr3_nt: TGTGCCAGCAGTGTTCTAGTCAGAGATACGCAGTATTTT; cdr3_aa: CASSVLVRDTQYF
d_call: TRBD2; cdr3_length: 20; j_call: TRBJ2-3; v_call: TRBV27; clone_size: .; cdr3_nt: TGTGCCAGCAGTTTATTAGGCCTTCCGGGACTAGCGGGAGATGAAGATACGCAGTATTTT; cdr3_aa: CASSLLGLPGLAGDEDTQYF
d_call: .; cdr3_length: 15; j_call: TRBJ2-7; v_call: TRBV7-6; clone_size: .; cdr3_nt: TGTGCCAGCAGTTCGCGGGCCATGGGGGCCTACGAGCAGTACTTC; cdr3_aa: CASSSRAMGAYEQYF
d_call: TRBD2; cdr3_length: 16; j_call: TRBJ2-7; v_call: TRBV20-1; clone_size: .; cdr3_nt: TGCAGTGCTAGAGGGGGCCTGACTAGCAACTCCTACGAGCAGTACTTC; cdr3_aa: CSARGGLTSNSYEQYF
d_call: TRBD1; cdr3_length: 19; j_call: TRBJ2-6; v_call: TRBV29-1; clone_size: .; cdr3_nt: TGCAGCGTTGTTGTACCCGGGGACAGGGTTGATTCGGGGGCCAACGTCCTGACTTTC; cdr3_aa: CSVVVPGDRVDSGANVLTF
d_call: .; cdr3_length: 14; j_call: TRBJ2-7; v_call: TRBV12-3/TRBV12-4; clone_size: .; cdr3_nt: TGTGCCAGCAGTTTAGGGCGTAGAGTCTACGAGCAGTACTTC; cdr3_aa: CASSLGRRVYEQYF
d_call: .; cdr3_length: 13; j_call: TRBJ2-3; v_call: TRBV2; clone_size: few; cdr3_nt: TGTGCCAGCAGGGTACGGCCCACAGATACGCAGTATTTT; cdr3_aa: CASRVRPTDTQYF
d_call: TRBD2; cdr3_length: 17; j_call: TRBJ2-7; v_call: TRBV7-6; clone_size: .; cdr3_nt: TGTGCCAGCAGCTTCGGGGAACCAGCGGGGATGAACTACGAGCAGTACTTC; cdr3_aa: CASSFGEPAGMNYEQYF
d_call: .; cdr3_length: 12; j_call: TRBJ1-2; v_call: TRBV12-3/TRBV12-4; clone_size: .; cdr3_nt: TGTGCCAGCTCCTTCGCTCACTATGGCTACACCTTC; cdr3_aa: CASSFAHYGYTF
d_call: TRBD1; cdr3_length: 15; j_call: TRBJ1-1; v_call: TRBV7-9; clone_size: .; cdr3_nt: TGTGCCAGCAGCTTAGTCGGACAGGGTAGGACTGAAGCTTTCTTT; cdr3_aa: CASSLVGQGRTEAFF
d_call: .; cdr3_length: 15; j_call: TRBJ1-1; v_call: TRBV30; clone_size: .; cdr3_nt: TGTGCCTGGAGGGCCCTGGGTAGCATTAGTACTGAAGCTTTCTTT; cdr3_aa: CAWRALGSISTEAFF
d_call: .; cdr3_length: 17; j_call: TRBJ1-3; v_call: TRBV5-1; clone_size: .; cdr3_nt: TGCGCCAGCAGCTTGGTACCCGGGACGGTCTCTGGAAACACCATATATTTT; cdr3_aa: CASSLVPGTVSGNTIYF
d_call: TRBD1; cdr3_length: 13; j_call: TRBJ1-3; v_call: TRBV20-1; clone_size: .; cdr3_nt: TGCAGTGCCCGACAGGGCGGAGGAGACACCATATATTTT; cdr3_aa: CSARQGGGDTIYF
d_call: .; cdr3_length: 14; j_call: TRBJ2-3; v_call: TRBV7-2; clone_size: .; cdr3_nt: TGTGCCAGCAGCTTTGGCGGGTTTACAGATACGCAGTATTTT; cdr3_aa: CASSFGGFTDTQYF
d_call: .; cdr3_length: 13; j_call: TRBJ1-1; v_call: TRBV5-1; clone_size: .; cdr3_nt: TGCGCCAGCAGCATAACACAGAACACTGAAGCTTTCTTT; cdr3_aa: CASSITQNTEAFF
d_call: .; cdr3_length: 13; j_call: TRBJ2-5; v_call: TRBV7-9; clone_size: .; cdr3_nt: TGTGCCAGCAGCTCTAACCAGGGAGAGACCCAGTACTTC; cdr3_aa: CASSSNQGETQYF
d_call: TRBD1; cdr3_length: 14; j_call: TRBJ2-3; v_call: TRBV19; clone_size: .; cdr3_nt: TGTGCCACCAGCTCGGGACAGGGGGTAGATACGCAGTATTTT; cdr3_aa: CATSSGQGVDTQYF
d_call: .; cdr3_length: 11; j_call: TRBJ2-7; v_call: TRBV12-5; clone_size: .; cdr3_nt: TGTGCTAGTGGTTCGCTAAACGAGCAGTACTTC; cdr3_aa: CASGSLNEQYF
d_call: .; cdr3_length: 14; j_call: TRBJ1-1; v_call: TRBV10-3; clone_size: .; cdr3_nt: TGTGCCACCAGGACGGGGAGAATGAACACTGAAGCTTTCTTT; cdr3_aa: CATRTGRMNTEAFF
d_call: TRBD2; cdr3_length: 18; j_call: TRBJ2-1; v_call: TRBV2; clone_size: .; cdr3_nt: TGTGCCAGCAGAGGGATGACTAGCGGGGATTCGACGTACAATGAGCAGTTCTTC; cdr3_aa: CASRGMTSGDSTYNEQFF
d_call: .; cdr3_length: 17; j_call: TRBJ2-7; v_call: TRBV12-3/TRBV12-4; clone_size: many; cdr3_nt: TGTGCCAGCAGTTTGGACCGAACTCGGGGCGGATCCTACGAGCAGTACTTC; cdr3_aa: CASSLDRTRGGSYEQYF
d_call: TRBD2; cdr3_length: 15; j_call: TRBJ2-1; v_call: TRBV11-2; clone_size: many; cdr3_nt: TGTGCCAGCAGCTACGTAGCGGGAGGGACCAATGAGCAGTTCTTC; cdr3_aa: CASSYVAGGTNEQFF
d_call: .; cdr3_length: 15; j_call: TRBJ2-2; v_call: TRBV25-1; clone_size: .; cdr3_nt: TGTGCCAGCAGTGATACCGGGTCCTCCACCGGGGAGCTGTTTTTT; cdr3_aa: CASSDTGSSTGELFF
d_call: .; cdr3_length: 14; j_call: TRBJ2-5; v_call: TRBV9; clone_size: once; cdr3_nt: TGTGCCAGCAGCGCCTCGGGCAGTTCAGAGACCCAGTACTTC; cdr3_aa: CASSASGSSETQYF
d_call: .; cdr3_length: 15; j_call: TRBJ2-1; v_call: TRBV12-3/TRBV12-4; clone_size: few; cdr3_nt: TGTGCCAGCAGTTTACGGGGGTTTGGGTACAATGAGCAGTTCTTC; cdr3_aa: CASSLRGFGYNEQFF
d_call: .; cdr3_length: 12; j_call: TRBJ2-7; v_call: TRBV27; clone_size: few; cdr3_nt: TGTGCCAGCAGTTCACCAGCAAACGAGCAGTACTTC; cdr3_aa: CASSSPANEQYF
d_call: TRBD1; cdr3_length: 16; j_call: TRBJ1-2; v_call: TRBV9; clone_size: .; cdr3_nt: TGTGCCAGCAGCGCGCAGCCCCGGGACAGGGACTATGGCTACACCTTC; cdr3_aa: CASSAQPRDRDYGYTF
d_call: .; cdr3_length: 15; j_call: TRBJ1-5; v_call: TRBV11-2; clone_size: .; cdr3_nt: TGTGCCAGCAGCTTAACAGCGTATAGCAATCAGCCCCAGCATTTT; cdr3_aa: CASSLTAYSNQPQHF